The clone carrying this TCR beta chain was observed many times. The data derive from a study of blood T cell repertoires in COVID-19. Whole-study context: Acute and convalescent COVID-19 samples came from the United States, Italy and Spain. Nucleic acid was either cDNA or gDNA, and it came from T cells, B-cell-depleted T cells, or PBMCs.

Some clones are missing from TCRdb's copy, which holds only in-frame ones; the method was immunoSEQ multiplex PCR. The sample yields more than 80,000 clones, around 75% seen once. The specimen was peripheral blood. The clonotype was recovered from a human donor with acute or convalescent COVID-19. The donor label of this sample is uncertain.

CDR3 region: CASSPRLRLAGASYEQYF. CDR3 nucleotide sequence: TGTGCCAGCAGCCCTAGGTTGCGACTAGCGGGGGCCTCCTACGAGCAGTACTTC. This chain uses TRBV7-9 with TRBJ2-7, with 12 nucleotides matching TRBD2. After removal of 5 bases from V and 0 bases from J, the junction contained 11 bases not matched to a gene. In germline, CDR1 is SEHNR, CDR2 FQNEAQ (reference sequence). There are 18 residues in the CDR3.